Included here is one TCR beta chain sequence, with context. This sample is drawn from a study of blood T cell repertoires in COVID-19. Repertoires were generated with immunoSEQ multiplex PCR, while TCRdb's copy carries only in-frame clones and drops some. The sample records about 36,000 clones, 65% to 75% being singletons. Germline V CDR1 and CDR2: SNHLY, FYNNEI. The CDR3 is made up of 15 amino acids. V lost 4 bases and J lost 4; bases outside the gene matches: 3. This TCR was recovered from a man in his 70s with COVID-19, enrolled during active disease. The chain has TRBV2 and TRBJ1-5; TRBD1 agrees at 11 bases. The material sequenced was peripheral blood. CDR3 loop: CASSGTGGPNQPQHF. CDR3 coding DNA: TGTGCCAGCAGTGGGACAGGGGGCCCAAATCAGCCCCAGCATTTT.